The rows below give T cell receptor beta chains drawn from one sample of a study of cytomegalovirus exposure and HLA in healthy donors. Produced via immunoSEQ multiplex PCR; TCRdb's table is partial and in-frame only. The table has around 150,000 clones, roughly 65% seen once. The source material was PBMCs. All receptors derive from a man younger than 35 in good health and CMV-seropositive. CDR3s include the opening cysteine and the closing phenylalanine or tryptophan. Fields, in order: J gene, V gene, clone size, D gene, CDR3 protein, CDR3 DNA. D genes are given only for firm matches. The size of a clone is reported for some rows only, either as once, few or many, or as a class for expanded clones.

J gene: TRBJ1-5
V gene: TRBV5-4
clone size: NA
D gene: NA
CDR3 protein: CASSLEGLNQPQHF
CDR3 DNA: TGTGCCAGCAGCTTGGAGGGGTTAAATCAGCCCCAGCATTTT

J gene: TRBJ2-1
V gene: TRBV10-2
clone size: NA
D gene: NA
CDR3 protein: CASSEKGLAYNEQFF
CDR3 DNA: TGCGCCAGCAGTGAAAAGGGGCTAGCGTACAATGAGCAGTTCTTC

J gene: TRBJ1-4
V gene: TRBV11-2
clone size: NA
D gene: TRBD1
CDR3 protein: CASSSVTGGWGEKLFF
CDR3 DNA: TGTGCCAGCAGCTCAGTTACAGGGGGCTGGGGTGAAAAACTGTTTTTT

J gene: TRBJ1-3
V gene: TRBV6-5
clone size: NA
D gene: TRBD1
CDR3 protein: CASSYGTGVPGNTIYF
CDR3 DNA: TGTGCCAGCAGTTACGGGACAGGTGTACCTGGAAACACCATATATTTT

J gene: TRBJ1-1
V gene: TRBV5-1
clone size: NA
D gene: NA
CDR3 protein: CASSLVAGDTEAFF
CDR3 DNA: TGCGCCAGCAGCTTGGTGGCAGGGGACACTGAAGCTTTCTTT

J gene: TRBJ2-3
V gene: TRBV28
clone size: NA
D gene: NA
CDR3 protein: CASSVPVTDTQYF
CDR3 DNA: TGTGCCAGCAGTGTGCCAGTCACAGATACGCAGTATTTT

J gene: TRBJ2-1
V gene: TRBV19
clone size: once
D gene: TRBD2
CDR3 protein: CARAWAGEVEQFF
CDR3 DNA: TGTGCCAGGGCTTGGGCGGGAGAGGTTGAGCAGTTCTTC

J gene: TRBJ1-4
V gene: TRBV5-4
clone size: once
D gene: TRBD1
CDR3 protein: CASSHAGGVNEKLFF
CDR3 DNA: TGTGCCAGCAGCCACGCAGGGGGAGTTAATGAAAAACTGTTTTTT

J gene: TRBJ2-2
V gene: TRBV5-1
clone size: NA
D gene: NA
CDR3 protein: CASSFSLANTGELFF
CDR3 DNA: TGCGCCAGCAGCTTCTCACTAGCGAACACCGGGGAGCTGTTTTTT

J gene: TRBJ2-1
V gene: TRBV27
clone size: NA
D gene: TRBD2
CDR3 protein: CASSFGTSGNYEQFF
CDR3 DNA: TGTGCCAGCAGTTTCGGGACTAGCGGGAACTATGAGCAGTTCTTC

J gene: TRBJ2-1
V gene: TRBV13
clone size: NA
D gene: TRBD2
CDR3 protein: CASSLGLAGVSEQFF
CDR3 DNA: TGTGCCAGCAGCTTAGGGCTAGCGGGAGTTTCGGAGCAGTTCTTC

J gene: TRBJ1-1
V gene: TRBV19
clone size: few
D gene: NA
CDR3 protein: CASSPPLWGQDTEAFF
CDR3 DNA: TGTGCCAGTAGCCCCCCTTTGTGGGGGCAGGACACTGAAGCTTTCTTT

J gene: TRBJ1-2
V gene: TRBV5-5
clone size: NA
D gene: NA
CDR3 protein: CASSVGTYGYTF
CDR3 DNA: TGTGCCAGCAGCGTCGGGACTTATGGCTACACCTTC

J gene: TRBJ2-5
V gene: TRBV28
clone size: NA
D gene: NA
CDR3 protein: CASSSPQGGNTGGWETQYF
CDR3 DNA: TGTGCCAGCAGTTCCCCACAGGGAGGGAACACGGGGGGATGGGAGACCCAGTACTTC

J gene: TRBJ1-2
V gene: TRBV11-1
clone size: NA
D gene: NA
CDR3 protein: CASGGVRVNYGYTF
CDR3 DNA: TGTGCCAGCGGGGGGGTTAGGGTTAACTATGGCTACACCTTC

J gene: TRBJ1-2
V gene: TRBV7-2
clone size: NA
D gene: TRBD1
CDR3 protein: CASSPWGGTGTNYGYTF
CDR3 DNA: TGTGCCAGCAGCCCTTGGGGGGGGACAGGGACTAACTATGGCTACACCTTC

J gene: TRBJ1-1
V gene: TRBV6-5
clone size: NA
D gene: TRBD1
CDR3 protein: CASTRTGMNTEAFF
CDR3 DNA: TGTGCCAGCACCCGGACAGGGATGAACACTGAAGCTTTCTTT

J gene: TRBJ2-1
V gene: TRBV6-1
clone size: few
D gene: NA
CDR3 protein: CASSQGGGSYNEQFF
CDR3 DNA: TGTGCCAGCAGTCAGGGAGGGGGCTCCTACAATGAGCAGTTCTTC

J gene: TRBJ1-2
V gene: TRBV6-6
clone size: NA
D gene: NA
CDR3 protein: CASSYYRGEGGEGYTF
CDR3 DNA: TGTGCCAGCAGTTACTATCGGGGTGAGGGAGGCGAGGGCTACACCTTC

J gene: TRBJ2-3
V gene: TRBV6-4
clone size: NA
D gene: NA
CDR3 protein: CASSDEGAHTDTQYF
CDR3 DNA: TGTGCCAGCAGTGACGAAGGGGCCCACACAGATACGCAGTATTTT

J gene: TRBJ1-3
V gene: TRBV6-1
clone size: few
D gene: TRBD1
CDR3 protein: CASSAQGAGGNTIYF
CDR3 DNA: TGTGCCAGCAGTGCCCAGGGGGCGGGGGGAAACACCATATATTTT

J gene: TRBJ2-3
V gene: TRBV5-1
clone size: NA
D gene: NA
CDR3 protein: CASSLALADTDTQYF
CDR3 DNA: TGCGCCAGCAGCTTGGCCCTCGCAGACACAGATACGCAGTATTTT

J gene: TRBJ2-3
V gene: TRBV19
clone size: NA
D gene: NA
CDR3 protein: CASSILQPGDTQYF
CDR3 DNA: TGTGCCAGTAGTATTCTTCAACCAGGCGATACGCAGTATTTT

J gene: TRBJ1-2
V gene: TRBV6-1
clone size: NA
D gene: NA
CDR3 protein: CASSETPGNRYGYTF
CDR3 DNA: TGTGCCAGCAGTGAAACCCCGGGGAACCGCTATGGCTACACCTTC

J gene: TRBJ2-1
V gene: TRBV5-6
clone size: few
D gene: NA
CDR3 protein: CASSLWGVEQFF
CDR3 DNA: TGTGCCAGCAGCTTGTGGGGGGTTGAGCAGTTCTTC

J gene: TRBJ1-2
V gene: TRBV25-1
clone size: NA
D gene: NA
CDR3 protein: CASSGAGGGYTF
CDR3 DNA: TGTGCCAGCAGTGGGGCCGGGGGAGGCTACACCTTC

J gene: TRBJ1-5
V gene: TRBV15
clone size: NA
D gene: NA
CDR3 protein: CATSPDSTNQPQHF
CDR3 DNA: TGTGCCACCAGCCCAGACAGTACCAATCAGCCCCAGCATTTT

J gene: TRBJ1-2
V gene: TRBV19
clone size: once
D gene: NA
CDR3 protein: CASSKEGGPYGYTF
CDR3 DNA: TGTGCCAGTAGTAAGGAGGGGGGGCCCTATGGCTACACCTTC